A single sample gave rise to the 20 T cell receptor beta chains below, sequenced in a study of patients and donors after allogeneic stem cell transplantation. TCRdb ran MiXCR on the RT-PCR reads and lists one entry per CDR3 protein. The data hold 150,000 to 200,000 distinct CDR3 sequences, with 40% to 45% observed a single time. Sequenced material: blood, either unsorted or a sorted T cell fraction (not recorded which). The origin of the receptors is a human donor who was either an allogeneic HSCT recipient or a stem cell or donor lymphocyte infusion donor (not recorded which). It is not recorded whose cells these are; they may come from a transplant donor.

The genes are TRBV5-5 and TRBJ1-1; 7 bases are shared with TRBD1. Germline loops: CDR1 SGHKS, CDR2 YYEKEE (reference sequence). This CDR3 is 14 amino acids long. V trimming: 2 bases; J trimming: 0 bases; junction bases outside the gene matches: 1. The CDR3, as DNA: TGTGCCAGCAGCTTCGACAGGGTGAACACTGAAGCTTTCTTT. This encodes CASSFDRVNTEAFF. Combining the CDR3 with reference TRBV5-5 and TRBJ1-1 gives the whole variable domain DAGVTQSPTHLIKTRGQQVTLRCSPISGHKSVSWYQQVLGQGPQFIFQYYEKEERGRGNFPDRFSARQFPNYSSELNVNALLLGDSALYLCASSFDRVNTEAFFGQGTRLTVV.

This chain connects TRBV4-1 to TRBJ1-1; tentative D call: TRBD1 (6 bases). Trimming took 7 bases from V and 4 from J, leaving 19 bases between them. Germline lookup yields CDR1 MGHRA and CDR2 YSYEKL. The CDR3 contains 15 residues. Here the CDR3 reads CASTPHQGGSTEAFF. The CDR3, as DNA: TGCGCCAGCACCCCACACCAAGGGGGGAGCACTGAAGCTTTCTTT.

The V call is TRBV25-1, the J call TRBJ1-6; D is uncertain. V was trimmed by 7 bases and J by 8 bases, leaving 12 bases between them. CDR3 length equals 13 residues. Germline CDR1 is MGHDK and CDR2 is SYGVNS. CDR3 sequence (DNA): TGTGCCAGCACTGACGCGGGAGATTCACCCCTCCACTTT. It specifies CASTDAGDSPLHF.

The J gene is TRBJ2-2, the V gene TRBV7-2; D unresolved. Germline CDR1 reads SGHTA; CDR2 reads FQGNSA. CDR3 length: 14 amino acids. Between the trimmed V and J ends, which lost 2 bases and 6 bases, there was a span of 10 bases. CDR3: CASSLRVGPGELFF. The CDR3 nucleotides are TGTGCCAGCAGCTTAAGAGTCGGGCCCGGGGAGCTGTTTTTT.

The chain is built from TRBV7-2 and TRBJ2-3; D gene uncertain. The V gene lost 1 base and the J gene lost 4 bases, with 12 bases spanning the gap. The CDR3 has 15 amino acids. In germline, CDR1 is SGHTA, CDR2 FQGNSA. The CDR3 DNA reads as TGTGCCAGCAGCTTAGGGACGGGCCCCGCAGATACGCAGTATTTT. Its protein is CASSLGTGPADTQYF. Full variable domain (rest looked up from reference TRBV7-2 and TRBJ2-3): GAGVSQSPSNKVTEKGKDVELRCDPISGHTALYWYRQSLGQGLEFLIYFQGNSAPDKSGLPSDRFSAERTGGSVSTLTIQRTQQEDSAVYLCASSLGTGPADTQYFGPGTRLTVL.

Only a few counts were recorded for this clonotype. This chain links TRBV7-2 with TRBJ1-1; D is uncertain. The CDR3 runs to 14 residues. Trimming shortened V by 1 base and J by 1 base, and 7 bases separated the two germline ends. Germline CDR1 SGHTA, CDR2 FQGNSA. The CDR3 DNA sequence: TGTGCCAGCAGCTTAGATGCACCGAACACTGAAGCTTTCTTT. This gives the protein CASSLDAPNTEAFF. Complete variable domain (other parts from reference TRBV7-2 and TRBJ1-1): GAGVSQSPSNKVTEKGKDVELRCDPISGHTALYWYRQSLGQGLEFLIYFQGNSAPDKSGLPSDRFSAERTGGSVSTLTIQRTQQEDSAVYLCASSLDAPNTEAFFGQGTRLTVV.

There are many counts of this clonotype. This sequence joins TRBV6-6 and TRBJ1-6, with 7 nucleotides matching TRBD1. Germline values: CDR1 MNHNY, CDR2 SVGAGI (reference sequence). The V gene end was trimmed by 0 bases and the J gene end by 10 bases; junction bases not matched to a gene: 9. The CDR3 has 16 residues. The CDR3 reads CASSYSPEGGQSPLHF. In DNA, the CDR3 is TGTGCCAGCAGTTACTCGCCTGAAGGGGGCCAGTCACCCCTCCACTTT.

The chain recombines TRBV7-9 with TRBJ1-1, with 9 bases identical to TRBD1. The V segment lost 1 base and the J segment 5 bases; nucleotides outside the gene matches: 5. This CDR3 region has 15 residues. The germline V gene encodes CDR1 SEHNR and CDR2 FQNEAQ (reference sequence). This CDR3 reads CASSLGSDRGTEAFF. In nucleotides, the CDR3 is TGTGCCAGCAGCTTAGGATCGGACAGGGGAACTGAAGCTTTCTTT.

The V and J genes are TRBV6-5 and TRBJ2-7; either TRBD1 or TRBD2 may supply D (5 bases each). From germline, CDR1 is MNHEY and CDR2 SVGAGI. V was pared by 10 bases and J by 6 bases, with 19 bases between. The CDR3 is made up of 13 amino acids. The CDR3 DNA reads TGTGCCACCCACCGGCAGGGAGCCTTCGAGCAGTACTTC. It encodes CATHRQGAFEQYF.

This clonotype was detected only a few times. CDR3 nucleotide sequence: TGTGCCACCAGCAGAGATAGGTTACGTAATGAGCAGTTCTTC. It codes for CATSRDRLRNEQFF. The chain combines TRBV15 with TRBJ2-1; no definite D call. Germline V gene lookup returns CDR1 LNHNV and CDR2 YYDKDF (reference sequence). Trimming stripped 0 bases from V and 7 bases from J, with 10 bases between. The CDR3 sequence is 14 residues long.

The genes are TRBV5-1 and TRBJ2-2; D ambiguous. The CDR3 is made up of 14 amino acids. Germline-derived CDR1 and CDR2 are SGHRS and YFSETQ. V was trimmed by 3 bases and J by 7 bases, leaving 13 bases between them. The CDR3: CASSWRLGVGELFF. Written as DNA, the CDR3 is TGCGCCAGCAGCTGGCGACTTGGTGTCGGGGAGCTGTTTTTT.

The chain joins TRBV7-9 to TRBJ1-2, with TRBD1 as a possible D gene (6 bases). Trimming cost V 3 bases and J 4 bases, with 18 bases left between them. Germline V CDR1 and CDR2: SEHNR, FQNEAQ (reference sequence). The CDR3 runs 16 residues. CDR3 region: CASSLGARDVGYGYTF. CDR3 DNA: TGTGCCAGCAGCTTGGGGGCGAGGGATGTTGGCTATGGCTACACCTTC.

The J gene is TRBJ1-1, the V gene TRBV12-3 or TRBV12-4; TRBD1 might be the D (6 bases). The V end was cut by 2 bases, the J end by 5 bases, with 18 bases between. The CDR3 is made up of 16 amino acids. The CDR3 DNA is TGTGCCAGCAGTTTAATCTCAGGGGTCGGAAGAACTGAAGCTTTCTTT. Amino acid sequence: CASSLISGVGRTEAFF.

V usage is TRBV5-1 and J usage is TRBJ1-1; D is unclear. Germline CDR1 and CDR2: SGHRS and YFSETQ. There are 13 residues in the CDR3. V lost 0 bases, J lost 4 bases, and 7 bases lay in between. The chain's CDR3 is CASSLASLTEAFF. Written as DNA, the CDR3 is TGCGCCAGCAGCTTGGCCAGCCTCACTGAAGCTTTCTTT.

This clonotype appeared a few times. The chain couples TRBV5-1 to TRBJ2-1, with 8 bases matching TRBD2. V dropped 3 bases and J dropped 0; count of bases not matched to a gene: 5. CDR1 is SGHRS, CDR2 YFSETQ, per germline. The CDR3 totals 16 residues. CDR3 DNA: TGCGCCAGCAGCTCAATACTAGCGGCCTCCTACAATGAGCAGTTCTTC. Amino acid sequence: CASSSILAASYNEQFF.

This rearrangement joins TRBV29-1 to TRBJ1-2; D is ambiguous. V lost 6 bases to trimming and J lost 8 bases, with 16 bases between them. The CDR3 spans 12 residues. Germline loops: CDR1 SQVTM, CDR2 ANQGSEA. CDR3 protein: CSVVTQTGGYTF. The CDR3 DNA follows: TGCAGCGTGGTCACTCAAACCGGGGGCTACACCTTC. Based on the CDR3 plus reference TRBV29-1 and TRBJ1-2, the full variable domain is SAVISQKPSRDICQRGTSLTIQCQVDSQVTMMFWYRQQPGQSLTLIATANQGSEATYESGFVIDKFPISRPNLTFSTLTVSNMSPEDSSIYLCSVVTQTGGYTFGSGTRLTVV.

This clonotype was counted a few times. The rearrangement links TRBV12-3 or TRBV12-4 to TRBJ1-2; no clear D gene. V was clipped by 0 bases and J by 3 bases, with 8 bases between them. The CDR3 covers 14 residues. The CDR3 nucleotides are TGTGCCAGCAGTTTAGCGCGGGTTTACTATGGCTACACCTTC. Amino acids: CASSLARVYYGYTF.

This clonotype was counted only a few times. V and J are TRBV10-3 and TRBJ1-5; the D gene is possibly TRBD1 (6 bases). Looked up from germline, CDR1 is ENHRY and CDR2 is SYGVKD. This CDR3 is built from 16 residues. V was pared by 10 bases and J by 0 bases, with 19 bases between. For the CDR3, the DNA is TGTGCCACGGGGGCCCTGGACGGAGATAGCAATCAGCCCCAGCATTTT. Amino acids: CATGALDGDSNQPQHF.

This clonotype occurred a few times. The V and J genes are TRBV20-1 and TRBJ1-2, with 9 bases that match TRBD1. Germline-derived CDR1 and CDR2 are DFQATT and SNEGSKA (reference sequence). J gave up 8 bases and V 2 bases, and 9 bases lay outside the gene matches. This CDR3 comprises 14 residues. This CDR3 reads CSARLGQGVGGYTF. The DNA of the CDR3 is TGCAGTGCTAGATTGGGACAGGGCGTGGGAGGCTACACCTTC.

This clonotype was counted only a few times. The chain joins TRBV6-6 to TRBJ1-1, with D possibly matching TRBD1 (5 bases). The V gene lost 8 bases and the J gene lost 1 base, with 11 bases spanning the gap. The CDR3 is made up of 13 amino acids. CDR1 is MNHNY, CDR2 SVGAGI, per germline (reference sequence). The CDR3 sequence: CASRDLRNTEAFF. CDR3 nucleotides: TGTGCCAGCCGGGACTTACGGAACACTGAAGCTTTCTTT.